The rows below give T cell receptor beta chains drawn from one sample of a study of shared clonotypes between healthy human individuals. The table came from immunoSEQ multiplex PCR; TCRdb's copy has only in-frame clones and leaves some out. The sample has about 2.1 million clones, roughly 93% seen once. Source material: naive CD8+ T cells from PBMCs. Receptor source: a man between 18 and 35 years old in good health. Some clones in this sample may be carry-over from other donors' samples. Both conserved end residues are trimmed from each CDR3. Only some rows state a clone size, as once, few, many or a class for expanded clones.

TRBJ2-1	.	12	TRBV7-2	ASANAGLGNEQF
TRBJ1-3	once	12	TRBV29-1	SVDRRISGNTIY
TRBJ2-2	.	14	TRBV28	ASSWARSGITGELF
TRBJ1-2	.	16	TRBV12-5	ASGHTPPTGKVDYGYT
TRBJ2-1	.	15	TRBV28	ASSSGTGLSSYNEQF
TRBJ1-2	.	10	TRBV11-2	ASRGGIYGYT
TRBJ2-5	.	11	TRBV11-2	ASSPRTEETQY
TRBJ1-1	.	13	TRBV13	ASSTGQGVATEAF
TRBJ2-7	.	11	TRBV7-6	ASSEDTNYEQY
TRBJ2-5	.	13	TRBV7-6	ASSLGDIGSQTQY
TRBJ2-7	.	12	TRBV2	ASRQGKSSYEQY
TRBJ2-5	.	11	TRBV10-3	AISETPQETQY
TRBJ1-4	.	13	TRBV19	ASNSDRGPNEKLF
TRBJ2-1	.	14	TRBV12-5	ASGLSRTSGGNEQF
TRBJ1-1	.	9	TRBV29-1	SVAVNTEAF
TRBJ1-1	.	12	TRBV28	ASSLLGKNTEAF
TRBJ2-1	once	12	TRBV4-3	ASSQGWDYNEQF
TRBJ1-1	.	16	TRBV27	ASSVIGTLGSGDTEAF
TRBJ2-7	.	11	TRBV19	ASTALAGGPLG
TRBJ1-5	.	15	TRBV6-1	ASSEWDRAYSNQPQH
TRBJ1-2	once	12	TRBV29-1	SADPTGHNYGYT
TRBJ2-5	.	11	TRBV27	ASSLGAVETQY
TRBJ1-1	few	11	TRBV7-3	ASSSIGANEAF
TRBJ1-1	.	12	TRBV27	ASSPEGLWTEAF
TRBJ2-7	.	13	TRBV30	AWNPPGTGAYEQY
TRBJ1-2	.	10	TRBV29-1	SVWDRVTGYT
TRBJ2-2	.	12	TRBV27	ASSLFRGSGELF
TRBJ2-1	.	11	TRBV5-1	ASSSGLINEQF
TRBJ2-7	.	12	TRBV4-1	ASSRGQGGYEQY
TRBJ2-2	.	14	TRBV25-1	ASRGAGGPLTGELF
TRBJ2-2	.	11	TRBV2	ASSERGTGELF
TRBJ1-4	.	14	TRBV7-9	ASMSGPLATNEKLF
TRBJ2-7	.	13	TRBV27	ASSLAGTGLYEQY
TRBJ2-1	.	13	TRBV5-6	ASSLGPEGSNEQF
TRBJ2-2	.	16	TRBV4-3	ASSQGRTTVANTGELF
TRBJ1-1	.	16	TRBV2	ASSEALRVAGMNTEAF
TRBJ1-1	.	11	TRBV27	ASSLGWNTEAF
TRBJ2-5	.	8	TRBV10-1	ASSLQTQY
TRBJ2-7	once	13	TRBV4-2	ASSQTGLAGREQY
TRBJ2-1	.	12	TRBV6-5	ASSYGTSWFEQF
TRBJ2-1	.	9	TRBV9	ASSTSNEQF
TRBJ1-5	.	11	TRBV30	AWGYYSNQPQH
TRBJ1-5	once	12	TRBV7-9	ASRGAPDDQPQH
TRBJ2-1	.	14	TRBV4-1	ASSHGGRASYNEQF
TRBJ1-4	.	13	TRBV2	ASSERDSGNEKLF
TRBJ2-3	once	13	TRBV5-1	ASSPGRTSGDTQY
TRBJ2-3	.	13	TRBV27	ASSPLAGGTDTQY
TRBJ2-3	.	13	TRBV13	ASSLLAPLEDTQY
TRBJ1-4	.	11	TRBV2	ASLIATNEKLF
TRBJ1-2	.	8	TRBV11-3	ASSSPGYT
TRBJ1-2	.	13	TRBV19	ASSILAAARYGYT
TRBJ1-2	few	12	TRBV4-1	ASSLDWELYGYT
TRBJ2-1	.	14	TRBV5-1	ASSLGVGGSYNEQF